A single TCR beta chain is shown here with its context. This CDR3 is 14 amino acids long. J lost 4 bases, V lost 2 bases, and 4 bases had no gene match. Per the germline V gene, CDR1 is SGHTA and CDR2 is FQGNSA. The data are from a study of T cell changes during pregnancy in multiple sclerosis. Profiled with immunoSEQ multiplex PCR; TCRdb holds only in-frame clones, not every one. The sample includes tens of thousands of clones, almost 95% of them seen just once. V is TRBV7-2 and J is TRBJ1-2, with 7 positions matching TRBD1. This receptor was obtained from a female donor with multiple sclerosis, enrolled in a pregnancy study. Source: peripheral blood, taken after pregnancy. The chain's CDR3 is CASSLLDRPYGYTF. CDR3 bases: TGTGCCAGCAGCTTATTGGACAGGCCCTATGGCTACACCTTC.